This T cell receptor beta chain was sequenced in a study of tumor-infiltrating lymphocytes in primary liver carcinoma (dated by TCRdb to the late 2010s). In the study overall: Surgical resection was performed in China between November 2015 and early 2016 on 5 or 6 patients with histopathologically diagnosed primary liver carcinoma. The five patients, three men and two women aged 30 to 69 years, had hepatocellular carcinoma (four) or combined HCC and intrahepatic cholangiocarcinoma (one). Tumors of the five patients were stage T1-T3 N0M0 with maximum diameters of 4.2 to 10 cm. Each sample produced roughly 3.65 to 7.13 million productive TCRbeta reads, and read depth showed no significant difference between tissue types. For each liver tumor, the study sampled five regions along with adjacent normal tissue and blood, and applied TCRbeta repertoire sequencing, expression microarrays and whole-exome sequencing. A total of approximately 35 specimens from 5 patients underwent TCRbeta repertoire sequencing, comprising 25 tumor regions, 5 adjacent noncancerous liver tissues and 5 peripheral blood samples. Reproducibility between technical replicate repertoires was high, with correlation coefficients above 0.95 and mean shared-clone rates roughly 0.91. Overall results and qualifications from the work: A significantly larger repertoire fraction was made up by the top 250 clones in tumors than in blood (p = 0.039). Pairs of tumor regions showed greater repertoire overlap (mean about 35%) than tumor-adjacent pairs (roughly 17%) or tumor-blood pairs (about 15%), which is consistent with antigen-driven expansion. Only 4 or 5 patients were included in the study, and the authors note that the findings should be validated in a larger study. Comparison of CD4+ and CD8+ T cell repertoires was precluded by the use of bulk unsorted samples. Because sequencing covered only the TCR beta chain and unpaired alpha chains were not captured, true repertoire diversity is likely underestimated.

Of note for this clonotype: Its target antigen remains unknown. Given a much more abundant clone one base away, this may be a read error.

A constant-region primer and ProtoScript II reverse transcriptase were used to reverse-transcribe TCRbeta-specific cDNA from around 480 ng total RNA. TCRbeta libraries were built with three nested multiplex PCR rounds, a slightly modified ARM-PCR procedure. The first two PCR rounds used multiplex TRBV1-TRBV30 forward primers with a Cbeta reverse primer, each for 10 cycles. Sample barcodes and Illumina adapters were added in a final 25-cycle PCR with Deep VentR polymerase. Before sequencing, amplicons of 200-500 bp were gel-purified using a QIAquick gel extraction kit. TCRbeta amplicons were sequenced on an Illumina HiSeq 2500 with 250-bp paired-end reads. The authors processed their data as follows. Trimmomatic v0.33 was used to quality-trim the reads, and FLASH v1.2.11 was used to merge paired reads so that full CDR3 sequences could be recovered. V, D and J germline segments were assigned to the rearranged TCRbeta sequences using MiGEC v1.2.1b. VDJtools v1.0.0 computed clonotype statistics and Shannon-Wiener diversity indices. Except for diversity analysis, only the 250 most abundant clonotypes of each sample were used in subsequent analyses to reduce sampling bias. TCRdb reprocessed the public reads (quality trimming at Q25 with fastp, clone calling with MiXCR) and kept in-frame beta chains. Rows are unified per CDR3 protein, each entry keeping the most common DNA and genes. In this record, the V and J calls reflect TCRdb's handling and not the investigators' own analysis. A total of nearly 200,000 distinct CDR3 sequences appear in this sample, roughly two thirds of them only once. The ten largest clones represent approximately 6.5% of the sample.

TRIzol reagent was used to extract blood RNA from unsorted whole blood, while the DNeasy Blood & Tissue kit provided the germline DNA. Chronic HBV infection was present in the patients, and the patients were treatment-naive at sampling. Before surgery, 3 to 5 milliliters of peripheral blood were drawn into K2EDTA tubes. The CDR3 contains 14 residues, cysteine and phenylalanine counted. The sequence is cut down to CDR3 DNA, 42 bases in frame from base 1. The germline V gene encodes CDR1 MNHEY and CDR2 SVGAGI. In this chain, TRBV6-5 is recombined with TRBJ2-1, with TRBD1 perhaps the D gene, on 6 matching bases. The TCR was taken from a woman in her sixties or seventies with primary liver carcinoma and hepatitis B virus infection. Sequenced material: peripheral blood. Here the CDR3 is given as CASTRTQGHNEQLF. The nucleotide sequence is given as TGTGCCAGCACCCGGACCCAGGGACACAATGAGCAGTTGTTC.